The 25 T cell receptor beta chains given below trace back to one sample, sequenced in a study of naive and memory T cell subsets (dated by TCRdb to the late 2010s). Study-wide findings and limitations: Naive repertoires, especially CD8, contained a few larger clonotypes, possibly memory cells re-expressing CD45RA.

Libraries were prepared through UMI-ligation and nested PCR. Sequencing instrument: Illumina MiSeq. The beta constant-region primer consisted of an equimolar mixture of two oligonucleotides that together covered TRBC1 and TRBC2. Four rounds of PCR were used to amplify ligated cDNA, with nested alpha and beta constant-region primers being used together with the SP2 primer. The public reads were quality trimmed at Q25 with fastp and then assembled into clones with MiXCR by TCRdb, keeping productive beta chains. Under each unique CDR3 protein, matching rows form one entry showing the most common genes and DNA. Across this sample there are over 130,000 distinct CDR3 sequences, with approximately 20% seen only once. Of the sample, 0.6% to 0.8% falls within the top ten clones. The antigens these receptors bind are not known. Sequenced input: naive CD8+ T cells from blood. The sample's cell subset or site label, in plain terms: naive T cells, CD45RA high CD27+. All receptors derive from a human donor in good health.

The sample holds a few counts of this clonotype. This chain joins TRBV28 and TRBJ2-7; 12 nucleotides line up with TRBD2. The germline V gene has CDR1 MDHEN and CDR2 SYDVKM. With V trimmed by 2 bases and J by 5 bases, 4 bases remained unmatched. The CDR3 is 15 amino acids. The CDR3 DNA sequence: TGTGCCAGCAGTTTAACCGGGACTAGCGGGCACGAGCAGTACTTC. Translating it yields CASSLTGTSGHEQYF.

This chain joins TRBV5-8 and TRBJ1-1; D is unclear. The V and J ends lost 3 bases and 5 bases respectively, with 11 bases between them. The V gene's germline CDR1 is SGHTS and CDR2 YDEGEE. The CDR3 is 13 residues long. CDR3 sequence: CASSSQVRTEAFF. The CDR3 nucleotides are TGTGCCAGCAGCTCGCAAGTGAGAACTGAAGCTTTCTTT.

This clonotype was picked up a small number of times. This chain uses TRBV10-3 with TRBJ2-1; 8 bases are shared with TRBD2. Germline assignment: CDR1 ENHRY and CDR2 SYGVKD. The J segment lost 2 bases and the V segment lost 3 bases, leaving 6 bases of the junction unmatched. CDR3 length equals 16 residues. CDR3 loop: CAISESGTSAYNEQFF. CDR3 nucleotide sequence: TGTGCCATCAGTGAATCCGGGACTAGTGCCTACAATGAGCAGTTCTTC.

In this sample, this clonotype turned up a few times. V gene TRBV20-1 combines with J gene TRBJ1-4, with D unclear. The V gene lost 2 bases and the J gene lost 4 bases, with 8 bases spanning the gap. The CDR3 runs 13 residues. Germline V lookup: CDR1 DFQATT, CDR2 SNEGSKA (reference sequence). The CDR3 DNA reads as TGCAGTGCTAGACGGTTGGGTAATGAAAAACTGTTTTTT. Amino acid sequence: CSARRLGNEKLFF.

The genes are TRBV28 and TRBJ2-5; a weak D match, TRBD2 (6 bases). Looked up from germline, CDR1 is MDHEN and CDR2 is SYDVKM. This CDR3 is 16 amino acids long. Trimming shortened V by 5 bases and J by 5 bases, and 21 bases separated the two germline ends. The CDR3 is CASSIPRDSRRETQYF. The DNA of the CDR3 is TGTGCCAGCAGTATACCTCGGGACTCCAGGAGGGAGACCCAGTACTTC.

CDR3 sequence: CASSLGVGENTEAFF. As DNA, the CDR3 is TGTGCCAGCAGCTTAGGGGTGGGGGAGAACACTGAAGCTTTCTTT. The genes are TRBV7-2 and TRBJ1-1, with D tentatively TRBD1 (5 bases). CDR1 and CDR2 (germline): SGHTA, FQGNSA. Trimming took off 1 base at V and 1 base at J, with 10 bases between the two ends. The CDR3 is made up of 15 amino acids.

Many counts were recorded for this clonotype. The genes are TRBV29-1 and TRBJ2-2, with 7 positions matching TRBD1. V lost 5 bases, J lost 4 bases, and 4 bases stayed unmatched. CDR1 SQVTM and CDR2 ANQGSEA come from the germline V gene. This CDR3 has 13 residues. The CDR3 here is CSVTGVGTGELFF. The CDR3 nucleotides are TGCAGCGTTACAGGGGTGGGCACCGGGGAGCTGTTTTTT.

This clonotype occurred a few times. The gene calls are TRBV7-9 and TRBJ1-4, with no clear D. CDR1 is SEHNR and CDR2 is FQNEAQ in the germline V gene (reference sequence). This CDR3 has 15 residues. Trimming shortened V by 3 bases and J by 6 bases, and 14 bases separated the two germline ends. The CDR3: CASSFFTGFYEKLFF. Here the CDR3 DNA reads TGTGCCAGCAGCTTCTTCACCGGGTTCTATGAAAAACTGTTTTTT.

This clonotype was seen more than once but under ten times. CDR3 nucleotide sequence: TGCAGCGTTCTATTAGCGGGAACTGAGGCCGGGGAGCTGTTTTTT. It codes for CSVLLAGTEAGELFF. The chain links TRBV29-1 to TRBJ2-2; 8 positions match TRBD2. The CDR3 sequence is 15 residues long. V gave up 5 bases and J gave up 6 bases; unmatched junction bases: 11. Germline V gives CDR1 SQVTM, CDR2 ANQGSEA.

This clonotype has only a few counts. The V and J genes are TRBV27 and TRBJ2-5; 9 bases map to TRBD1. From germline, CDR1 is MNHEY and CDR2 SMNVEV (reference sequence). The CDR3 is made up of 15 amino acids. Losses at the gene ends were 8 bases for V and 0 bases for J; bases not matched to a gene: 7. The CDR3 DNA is TGTGCCAGCGGGGGGGACAGGGCGTACCAAGAGACCCAGTACTTC. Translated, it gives CASGGDRAYQETQYF.

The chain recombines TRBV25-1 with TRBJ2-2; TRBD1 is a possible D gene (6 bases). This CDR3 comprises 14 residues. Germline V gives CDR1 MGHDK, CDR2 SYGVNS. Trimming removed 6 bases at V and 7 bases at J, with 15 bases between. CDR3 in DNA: TGTGCCAGCAGAGACACAGGGAATGGCGGGGAGCTGTTTTTT. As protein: CASRDTGNGGELFF.

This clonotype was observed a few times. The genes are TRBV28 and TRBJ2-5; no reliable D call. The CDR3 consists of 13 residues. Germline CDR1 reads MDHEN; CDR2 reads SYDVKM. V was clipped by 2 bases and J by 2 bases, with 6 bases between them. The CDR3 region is CASSLPDQETQYF. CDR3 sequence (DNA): TGTGCCAGCAGTTTACCGGATCAAGAGACCCAGTACTTC. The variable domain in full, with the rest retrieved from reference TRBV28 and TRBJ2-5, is DVKVTQSSRYLVKRTGEKVFLECVQDMDHENMFWYRQDPGLGLRLIYFSYDVKMKEKGDIPEGYSVSREKKERFSLILESASTNQTSMYLCASSLPDQETQYFGPGTRLLVL.

The CDR3 DNA is TGTGCCAGCAGTCCAGAGACCGGGACAGGGGTTTACGAGCAGTACTTC. Its protein product is CASSPETGTGVYEQYF. The chain couples TRBV28 to TRBJ2-7, with 10 bases fitting TRBD1. The CDR3 has 16 residues. V was clipped by 5 bases and J by 4 bases; unmatched bases: 11. Germline CDR1 and CDR2: MDHEN and SYDVKM.

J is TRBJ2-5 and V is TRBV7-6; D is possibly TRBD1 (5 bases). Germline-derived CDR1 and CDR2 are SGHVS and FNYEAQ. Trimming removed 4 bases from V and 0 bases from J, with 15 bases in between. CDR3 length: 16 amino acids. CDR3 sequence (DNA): TGTGCCAGCAGCTCCCATTTACAGGACCACCAAGAGACCCAGTACTTC. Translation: CASSSHLQDHQETQYF.

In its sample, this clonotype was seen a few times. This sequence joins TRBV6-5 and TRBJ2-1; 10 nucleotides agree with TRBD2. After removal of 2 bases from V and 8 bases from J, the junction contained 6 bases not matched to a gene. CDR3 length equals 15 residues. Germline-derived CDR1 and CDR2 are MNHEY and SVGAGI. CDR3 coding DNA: TGTGCCAGCAGTTACAACGGTCTAGCGGGAGATGAGCAGTTCTTC. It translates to CASSYNGLAGDEQFF.

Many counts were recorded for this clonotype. The CDR3 nucleotides are TGTGCCAGCAGCCCGAACACCGGGGAGCTGTTTTTT. Its protein product is CASSPNTGELFF. This sequence joins TRBV12-3 or TRBV12-4 and TRBJ2-2; no definite D call. The V end was cut by 6 bases, the J end by 0 bases, with 2 bases between. This CDR3 contains 12 residues.

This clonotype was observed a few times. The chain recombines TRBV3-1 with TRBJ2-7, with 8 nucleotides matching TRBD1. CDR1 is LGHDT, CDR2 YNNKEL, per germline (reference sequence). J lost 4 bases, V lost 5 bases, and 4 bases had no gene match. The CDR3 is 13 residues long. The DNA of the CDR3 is TGTGCCAGCAGCTACGGGACAGGTTACGAGCAGTACTTC. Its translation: CASSYGTGYEQYF.

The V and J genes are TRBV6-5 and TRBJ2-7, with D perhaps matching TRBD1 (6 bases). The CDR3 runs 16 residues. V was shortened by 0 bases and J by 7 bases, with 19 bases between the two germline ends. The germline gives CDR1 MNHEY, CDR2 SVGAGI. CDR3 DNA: TGTGCCAGCAGTTACTCGAGCTGGGGGCGCCAAGGTGAGCAGTACTTC. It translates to CASSYSSWGRQGEQYF.

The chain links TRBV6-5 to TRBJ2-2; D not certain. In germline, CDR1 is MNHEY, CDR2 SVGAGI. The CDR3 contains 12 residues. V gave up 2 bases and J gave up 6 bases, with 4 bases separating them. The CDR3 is CASSYASGELFF. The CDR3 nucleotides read TGTGCCAGCAGTTACGCATCCGGGGAGCTGTTTTTT.

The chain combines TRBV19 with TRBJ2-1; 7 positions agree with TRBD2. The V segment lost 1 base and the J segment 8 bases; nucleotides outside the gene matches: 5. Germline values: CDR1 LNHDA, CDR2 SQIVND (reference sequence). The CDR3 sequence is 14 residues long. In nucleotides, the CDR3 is TGTGCCAGTAGTATAGGGGGGGGAACGGATGAGCAGTTCTTC. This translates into CASSIGGGTDEQFF. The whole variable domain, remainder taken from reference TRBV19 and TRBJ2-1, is DGGITQSPKYLFRKEGQNVTLSCEQNLNHDAMYWYRQDPGQGLRLIYYSQIVNDFQKGDIAEGYSVSREKKESFPLTVTSAQKNPTAFYLCASSIGGGTDEQFFGPGTRLTVL.

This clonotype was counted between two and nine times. The CDR3 protein is CASSLFGADTEAFF. The CDR3 DNA reads as TGTGCCAGCAGCTTATTCGGGGCGGACACTGAAGCTTTCTTT. This rearrangement joins TRBV7-9 to TRBJ1-1; possibly TRBD1 for D (5 bases). Germline values: CDR1 SEHNR, CDR2 FQNEAQ (reference sequence). V lost 2 bases to trimming and J lost 3 bases, with 10 bases between them. This CDR3 is built from 14 residues.

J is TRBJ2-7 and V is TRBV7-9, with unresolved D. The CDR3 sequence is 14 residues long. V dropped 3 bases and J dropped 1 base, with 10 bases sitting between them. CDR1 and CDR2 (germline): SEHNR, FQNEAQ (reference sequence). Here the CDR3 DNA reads TGTGCCAGCAGCTTGGTAACCGTTTCCTACGAGCAGTACTTC. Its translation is CASSLVTVSYEQYF.

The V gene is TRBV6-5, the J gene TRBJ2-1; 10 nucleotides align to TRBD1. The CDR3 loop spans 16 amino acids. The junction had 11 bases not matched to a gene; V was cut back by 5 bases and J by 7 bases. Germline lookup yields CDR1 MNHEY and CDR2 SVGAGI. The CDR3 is CASSQSGGQGWNEQFF. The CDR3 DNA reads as TGTGCCAGCAGTCAGTCTGGGGGACAGGGGTGGAATGAGCAGTTCTTC.

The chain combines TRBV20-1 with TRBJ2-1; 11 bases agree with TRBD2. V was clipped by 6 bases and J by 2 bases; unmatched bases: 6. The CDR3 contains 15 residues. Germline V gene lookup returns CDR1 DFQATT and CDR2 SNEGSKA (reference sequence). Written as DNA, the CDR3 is TGCAGTGCGCCGACTAGCGGGGCCGCCTACAATGAGCAGTTCTTC. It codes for CSAPTSGAAYNEQFF.

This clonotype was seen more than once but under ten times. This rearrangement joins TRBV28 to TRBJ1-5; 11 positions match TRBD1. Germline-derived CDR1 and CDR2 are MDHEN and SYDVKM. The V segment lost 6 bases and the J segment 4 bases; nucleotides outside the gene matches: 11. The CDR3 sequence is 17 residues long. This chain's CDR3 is CASRSIRDRGRNQPQHF. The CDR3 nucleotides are TGTGCCAGCAGGTCAATCCGGGACAGGGGGAGAAATCAGCCCCAGCATTTT.